This passage covers 5 T cell receptor beta chains from one sample sequenced in a study of shared clonotypes between healthy human individuals. In the naive CD8 group, cells lacked CD45RO and were positively selected for CCR7, so terminally differentiated effector memory CD45RA+ cells were left out. This table comes from immunoSEQ multiplex PCR, and its TCRdb copy is limited to in-frame clones, with some not included. The repertoire holds approximately 2,200,000 clones, with just over 90% as singletons. Input material: naive CD8+ T cells from PBMCs. These receptors all come from a young man in good health. Some clones in this sample may be carry-over from other donors' samples.

This rearrangement joins TRBV4-1 to TRBJ2-7; TRBD1 aligns across 7 bases. The CDR3 length is 15 residues. V was pared by 4 bases and J by 2 bases, with 8 bases of the junction left unmatched. The germline V gene encodes CDR1 MGHRA and CDR2 YSYEKL. CDR3 DNA sequence: TGCGCCAGCAGCCCAATCAGGGACAGCCCCTACGAGCAGTACTTC. Protein sequence: CASSPIRDSPYEQYF.

The genes are TRBV2 and TRBJ1-4; D is unresolved. This CDR3 comprises 16 residues. The germline V gene encodes CDR1 SNHLY and CDR2 FYNNEI. Trimming stripped 2 bases from V and 4 bases from J, with 14 bases between. The DNA of the CDR3 is TGTGCCAGCAGTGAAACGGGTGGGCAGTATAATGAAAAACTGTTTTTT. Translating it yields CASSETGGQYNEKLFF.

The rearrangement joins TRBV10-3 to TRBJ2-1, with TRBD2 identical over 11 bases. CDR1 and CDR2 from the germline V gene are ENHRY and SYGVKD. The CDR3 is 17 residues long. J gave up 1 base and V 1 base, and 3 bases lay outside the gene matches. The DNA for the CDR3 is TGTGCCATCAGTGAGTTACTAGCGGGAGTTTCCTACAATGAGCAGTTCTTC. Protein sequence: CAISELLAGVSYNEQFF.

The V call is TRBV4-1, the J call TRBJ2-1; no clear D. Germline V gene lookup returns CDR1 MGHRA and CDR2 YSYEKL. This CDR3 region has 11 residues. Trimming pared 2 bases from V and 9 bases from J, leaving 5 bases between. The CDR3 region has the DNA TGCGCCAGCAGCCAACAATCTGAGCAGTTCTTC. Amino acid sequence: CASSQQSEQFF.

The V gene is TRBV19, the J gene TRBJ1-5; D remains unclear. V dropped 5 bases and J dropped 7 bases, with 15 bases sitting between them. Germline V gene lookup returns CDR1 LNHDA and CDR2 SQIVND (reference sequence). The CDR3 sequence is 14 residues long. The CDR3 nucleotides are TGTGCCAGTAGTTTAAGCGGGGTCCGCCAGCCCCAGCATTTT. It encodes CASSLSGVRQPQHF.